This note documents a single TCR beta chain sequence. Antigen specificity is unknown. The data stem from a study of T-cell memory formation after mild COVID-19. Points from the study as a whole: The finding that pre-infection memory included some responding clones suggested that cross-reactive memory joined. A balance of CD4 and CD8 characterized clones contracting day 15 to 85, whereas later expanders leaned CD4+.

A single record per CDR3 protein comes from TCRdb applying MiXCR to the 5' RACE reads. The sample holds around 440,000 distinct CDR3 sequences, about 20% seen once. Sequenced input: PBMCs or a T cell subset sorted from them (not recorded which). This sequence was found in an adult woman who had mild COVID-19 (a few samples of this study predate the infection). Cell type and time point are not known.

The CDR3 nucleotides read TGTGCCAGCAGCGAAAGGGGGCCTGCTTTCTTT. Its translation: CASSERGPAFF. The genes are TRBV6-1 and TRBJ1-1; 7 nucleotides match TRBD1. The CDR3 is 11 amino acids. V trimming: 6 bases; J trimming: 11 bases; junction bases outside the gene matches: 6. Germline V gene sequence: CDR1 MNHNS, CDR2 SASEGT.